This TCR beta chain was recovered during a study of shared clonotypes between healthy human individuals. TCRdb keeps only in-frame clones here, not all; method: immunoSEQ multiplex PCR. Found here are 980,000 or so clones, around three quarters of them singletons; the top ten hold approximately 1.5%. The CDR3 covers 13 residues. Germline CDR1 reads SGHVS; CDR2 reads FNYEAQ. The germline V and J ends were trimmed by 5 bases and 1 base, with 8 bases remaining between them. The source of this sequence is a man aged 18-30 years in good health. Sequences were obtained from memory CD4+ T cells sorted from blood. Subset meaning: CD45RA-negative fraction. The gene calls are TRBV7-6 and TRBJ1-1, with TRBD1 as a possible D gene (5 bases). This CDR3 is CASSLTGNTEAFF. CDR3 bases: TGTGCCAGCAGCCTAACAGGGAACACTGAAGCTTTCTTT. The full variable domain, with the rest looked up from reference TRBV7-6 and TRBJ1-1, is GAGVSQSPRYKVTKRGQDVALRCDPISGHVSLYWYRQALGQGPEFLTYFNYEAQQDKSGLPNDRFSAERPEGSISTLTIQRTEQRDSAMYRCASSLTGNTEAFFGQGTRLTVV.